The clone carrying this T cell receptor (beta chain) was counted between two and nine times. This record belongs to a study of metastatic and nonmetastatic thyroid tumors. Study-wide background: A comparison of repertoires was made across blood and tumor or nodule tissue from malignant and benign thyroid patients.

Patients had received no treatment of any kind before thyroid surgery. V was clipped by 8 bases and J by 9 bases, with 11 bases between them. The germline V gene encodes CDR1 MNHNS and CDR2 SASEGT. The CDR3 is 11 residues long. TCRdb re-clonotyped the PCR reads through MiXCR. This table has 20,000 or so clones, approximately 26% appearing once. The TCR sequence derives from a female donor with papillary thyroid cancer or a benign thyroid nodule (not recorded which). Some clones in this sample may be carry-over from other donors' samples. V is TRBV6-1 and J is TRBJ2-1; D perhaps matches TRBD2 (5 bases). The sequenced sample consisted of blood. This CDR3 reads CASCGLGEQFF. For the CDR3, the DNA is TGTGCCAGCTGCGGGTTGGGTGAGCAGTTCTTC.